The 17 T cell receptor beta chains below come from one sample, sequenced in a study of T cell responses to AZD1222 COVID-19 vaccine. This table comes from immunoSEQ multiplex PCR, and its TCRdb copy is limited to in-frame clones, with some not included. The table includes fewer than 150,000 clones, 93% detected once. This material consisted of peripheral blood, taken on day 0 of AZD1222 vaccination. The source of these receptors is an adult in good health.

The V and J genes are TRBV30 and TRBJ2-1; 10 nucleotides agree with TRBD2. Trimming at V came to 3 bases and at J to 0 bases, leaving 14 bases not matched to a gene. Germline V lookup: CDR1 GTSNPN, CDR2 SVGIG (reference sequence). The CDR3 consists of 19 residues. The DNA for the CDR3 is TGTGCCTGGAGCGGGGGGTCTAGCGGGAGCCTGAGCTCCTACAATGAGCAGTTCTTC. Its translation is CAWSGGSSGSLSSYNEQFF.

This chain links TRBV29-1 with TRBJ1-4; D is ambiguous. Germline V gene sequence: CDR1 SQVTM, CDR2 ANQGSEA. V gave up 4 bases and J gave up 6 bases, with 6 bases separating them. The CDR3 sequence is 11 residues long. CDR3 coding DNA: TGCAGCGTTGTCACGGATGAAAAACTGTTTTTT. Encoded protein: CSVVTDEKLFF. Drawing the rest from reference TRBV29-1 and TRBJ1-4, the complete variable domain is SAVISQKPSRDICQRGTSLTIQCQVDSQVTMMFWYRQQPGQSLTLIATANQGSEATYESGFVIDKFPISRPNLTFSTLTVSNMSPEDSSIYLCSVVTDEKLFFGSGTQLSVL.

V is TRBV1 and J is TRBJ1-4. TRBV1 is shown as a pseudogene. This CDR3 region has 14 residues. The CDR3 region has the DNA TGCACCAGCAGCCAGGAGGGTTCGCATGAAAAACTGTTTTTT. Its protein product is CTSSQEGSHEKLFF.

Details on this clone: In the same sample, other DNA sequences code for this CDR3. The chain uses TRBV7-9 and TRBJ1-2, with 7 positions matching TRBD1. The germline V gene has CDR1 SEHNR and CDR2 FQNEAQ (reference sequence). The CDR3 has 13 amino acids. Germline trimming cut 5 bases from V and 2 bases from J; bases unmatched to any gene: 2. The CDR3 region has the DNA TGTGCCAGCAGCGCAGGGGGAAACTATGGCTACACCTTC. Its protein product is CASSAGGNYGYTF.

This clone appeared a single time. The chain recombines TRBV18 with TRBJ2-5; TRBD1 aligns across 8 bases. Germline assignment: CDR1 KGHSH and CDR2 LQKENI. The trim removed 3 bases at V and 5 bases at J, leaving 5 bases unmatched. This CDR3 comprises 14 residues. The CDR3 spells CASSPGQGQETQYF. Written as DNA, the CDR3 is TGTGCCAGCTCACCCGGACAGGGTCAGGAGACCCAGTACTTC.

This rearrangement joins TRBV7-2 to TRBJ2-5; D is possibly TRBD1 (7 bases). Germline CDR1 reads SGHTA; CDR2 reads FQGNSA. The CDR3 totals 13 residues. Trimming pared 5 bases from V and 4 bases from J, leaving 11 bases between. The CDR3 nucleotides are TGTGCCAGCAGCCGACAGGGAGGAGAGACCCAGTACTTC. Translating gives CASSRQGGETQYF.

This chain uses TRBV29-1 with TRBJ1-3, with a possible D match to TRBD1 (5 bases). With 4 bases removed from V and 0 bases from J, the gap between germline ends came to 10 bases. Germline CDR1 SQVTM, CDR2 ANQGSEA. The CDR3 consists of 14 residues. The CDR3 is CSVGQPDSGNTIYF. The CDR3 bases are TGCAGCGTTGGACAGCCCGACTCTGGAAACACCATATATTTT. Filled out from reference TRBV29-1 and TRBJ1-3, the complete variable domain reads SAVISQKPSRDICQRGTSLTIQCQVDSQVTMMFWYRQQPGQSLTLIATANQGSEATYESGFVIDKFPISRPNLTFSTLTVSNMSPEDSSIYLCSVGQPDSGNTIYFGEGSWLTVV.

The rearrangement joins TRBV28 to TRBJ2-3; no clear D. The CDR3 sequence is 15 residues long. Trimming left V 3 bases short and J 2 bases short, with 12 bases between. CDR1 and CDR2 from the germline V gene are MDHEN and SYDVKM. In DNA, the CDR3 is TGTGCCAGCAGTTTGTCCGAGACGGACACAGATACGCAGTATTTT. Translation gives CASSLSETDTDTQYF.

The genes are TRBV6-5 and TRBJ1-6, with D hard to call. Trimming took off 4 bases at V and 12 bases at J, with 7 bases between the two ends. Germline assignment: CDR1 MNHEY and CDR2 SVGAGI. This CDR3 has 11 amino acids. CDR3 DNA sequence: TGTGCCAGCAGTTCGACCAGACCCCTCCACTTT. Its translation: CASSSTRPLHF.

The J gene is TRBJ1-4, the V gene TRBV5-1; TRBD1 is a possible D gene (6 bases). V was trimmed by 4 bases and J by 3 bases, leaving 10 bases between them. The CDR3 extends over 14 amino acids. Germline CDR1 and CDR2: SGHRS and YFSETQ. In DNA form, the CDR3 reads TGCGCCAGCAGCCACGGACAGTCTAATGAAAAACTGTTTTTT. Amino acids: CASSHGQSNEKLFF.

The V gene is TRBV6-6, the J gene TRBJ2-4; D gene uncertain. V dropped 6 bases and J dropped 0 bases, with 3 bases sitting between them. Per the germline V gene, CDR1 is MNHNY and CDR2 is SVGAGI (reference sequence). The CDR3 runs 12 residues. The CDR3 reads CASSLAKNIQYF. The CDR3 DNA is TGTGCCAGCAGCCTAGCCAAAAACATTCAGTACTTC.

The chain is built from TRBV13 and TRBJ1-3; a weak D match, TRBD1 (5 bases). Trimming left V 2 bases short and J 7 bases short, with 18 bases between. Germline CDR1 and CDR2: PRHDT and FYEKMQ (reference sequence). This CDR3 contains 16 residues. CDR3 DNA: TGTGCCAGCAGCTTACCCGAAGGGACTCTCGGGAACACCATATATTTT. Translation gives CASSLPEGTLGNTIYF.

The V and J genes are TRBV6-1 and TRBJ1-1; possible D gene TRBD1, 6 bases. The CDR3 loop spans 13 amino acids. The V and J ends lost 2 bases and 4 bases respectively, with 8 bases between them. Germline V gene lookup returns CDR1 MNHNS and CDR2 SASEGT. This chain's CDR3 is CASSEQGFTEAFF. The CDR3 coding sequence is TGTGCCAGCAGTGAACAGGGGTTCACTGAAGCTTTCTTT.

The chain carries TRBV6-2 or TRBV6-3 and TRBJ1-5, with D maybe TRBD1 (5 bases). The V gene's germline CDR1 is MNHEY and CDR2 SVGEGT. This CDR3 region has 14 residues. V was pared by 4 bases and J by 4 bases, with 11 bases between. CDR3 amino acids: CASSLRGPNQPQHF. For the CDR3, the DNA is TGTGCCAGCAGTTTAAGGGGCCCGAATCAGCCCCAGCATTTT.

CDR3 residues: CASSLTGWGTEAFF. The CDR3 DNA follows: TGCGCCAGCAGCCTAACAGGGTGGGGCACTGAAGCTTTCTTT. The rearrangement joins TRBV5-1 to TRBJ1-1, with D possibly TRBD1 on 6 matching bases. The V and J ends lost 4 bases and 4 bases respectively, with 14 bases between them. This CDR3 contains 14 residues. CDR1 SGHRS and CDR2 YFSETQ come from the germline V gene. The whole variable domain, filled in from reference TRBV5-1 and TRBJ1-1, reads KAGVTQTPRYLIKTRGQQVTLSCSPISGHRSVSWYQQTPGQGLQFLFEYFSETQRNKGNFPGRFSGRQFSNSRSEMNVSTLELGDSALYLCASSLTGWGTEAFFGQGTRLTVV.

J is TRBJ1-1 and V is TRBV7-3; 8 bases match TRBD1. The CDR3 has 16 residues. Germline lookup yields CDR1 SGHTA and CDR2 FQGTGA. V was pared by 5 bases and J by 1 base, with 9 bases of the junction left unmatched. The CDR3 here is CASSPGDRRRNTEAFF. The DNA for the CDR3 is TGTGCCAGCAGCCCAGGGGACAGGCGCCGGAACACTGAAGCTTTCTTT.

The chain couples TRBV4-3 to TRBJ2-3; 9 bases are shared with TRBD1. CDR1 is LGHNA, CDR2 YSLEER, per germline. CDR3 length: 16 amino acids. With V trimmed by 4 bases and J by 3 bases, 8 bases remained unmatched. Here the CDR3 DNA reads TGCGCCAGCAGCCCCGGGACAGGGAGTCGAACAGATACGCAGTATTTT. Protein product: CASSPGTGSRTDTQYF.